This TCR beta chain came from a study of T cell repertoires in cytomegalovirus infection. Study-wide context: Indicated by public TCR beta signatures were CMV infection and matching HLA type.

With regard to this clonotype: Its antigen is currently unknown.

General study results and limits: Carriers of CMV and the relevant HLA type were discriminated by public TCR beta frequency.

In TCRdb, the reads were re-called with MiXCR into one record per CDR3 protein. The sample has about 280,000 distinct CDR3 sequences, about 20% seen once; the top ten hold roughly 19%. J lost 3 bases, V lost 6 bases, and 3 bases had no gene match. The CDR3 spans 14 residues. The rearrangement joins TRBV12-3 or TRBV12-4 to TRBJ1-3; 9 nucleotides match TRBD1. Source: cultured PBMCs, taken from culture after CMV antigen stimulation. The clonotype was recovered from a human donor in good health (CMV status not recorded). Some clones in this sample may be carry-over from other donors' samples. The CDR3: CASSRTGVGNTIYF. The CDR3, as DNA: TGTGCCAGCAGCCGGACAGGGGTTGGAAACACCATATATTTT.